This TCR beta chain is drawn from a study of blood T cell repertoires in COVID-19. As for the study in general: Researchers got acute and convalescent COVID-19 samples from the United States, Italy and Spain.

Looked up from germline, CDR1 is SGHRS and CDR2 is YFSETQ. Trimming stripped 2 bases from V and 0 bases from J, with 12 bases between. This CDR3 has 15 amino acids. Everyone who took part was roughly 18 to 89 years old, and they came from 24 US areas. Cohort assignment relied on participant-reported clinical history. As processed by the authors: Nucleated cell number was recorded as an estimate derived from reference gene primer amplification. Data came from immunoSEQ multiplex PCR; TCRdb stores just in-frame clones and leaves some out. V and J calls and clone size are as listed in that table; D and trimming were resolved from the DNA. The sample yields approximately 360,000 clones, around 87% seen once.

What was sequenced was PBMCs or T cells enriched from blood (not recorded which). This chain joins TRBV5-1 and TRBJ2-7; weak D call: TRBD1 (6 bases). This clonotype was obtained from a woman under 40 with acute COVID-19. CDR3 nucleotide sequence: TGCGCCAGCAGCTTCGGACAGACACTCTCCTACGAGCAGTACTTC. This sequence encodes CASSFGQTLSYEQYF.